Here is one T cell receptor (beta chain) with its context. Its matching antigen is unknown. The sample is drawn from a study of blood T cells in healthy people across ages. Study-wide points: A greater number of naive CD4+ cells and higher diversity distinguished long-lived donors from aged donors.

A J-beta primer mix and a sample-barcoded 5' primer were used in a second PCR of about 7 to 11 cycles. TCRdb analysed the 5' RACE reads with MiXCR anew, one entry per CDR3 protein. The table records under 1,100,000 distinct CDR3 sequences, around 27% of them present only once. The same specimen was also included in a second study, on T cells of mothers and their children. This second report adds: For unrelated pairs as for related ones, thymic selection shapes TCR recombination output similarly.

The source material was blood. The sequence came from a girl aged 2 to 10 in good health.

The DNA of the CDR3 is TGTGCCAGCAGCGATACAGGGCTGGGCTCCTACGAGCAGTACTTC. It specifies CASSDTGLGSYEQYF. V usage is TRBV6-1 and J usage is TRBJ2-7; TRBD1 might be the D (6 bases). This CDR3 spans 15 amino acids. V dropped 6 bases and J dropped 0 bases, with 15 bases sitting between them. Per the germline V gene, CDR1 is MNHNS and CDR2 is SASEGT.